A single T cell receptor beta chain is shown here with its context. This sample is drawn from a study of shared T cell receptors in the human thymus. TCRdb's table, derived via immunoSEQ multiplex PCR, lists solely in-frame clones and lacks some. In the table there are a few hundred thousand clones, approximately 95% of which are singletons. J was trimmed by 9 bases and V by 6 bases; bases with no gene match: 8. Germline CDR1 and CDR2: SGHRS and YFSETQ. This CDR3 is 12 amino acids long. The clonotype comes from a human donor. Sequencing used thymocytes. The V and J genes are TRBV5-1 and TRBJ1-2; TRBD1 matches 7 bases. CDR3 nucleotides: TGCGCCAGCACAGGGGGAGTCGAACGCTACACCTTC. It is translated as CASTGGVERYTF.